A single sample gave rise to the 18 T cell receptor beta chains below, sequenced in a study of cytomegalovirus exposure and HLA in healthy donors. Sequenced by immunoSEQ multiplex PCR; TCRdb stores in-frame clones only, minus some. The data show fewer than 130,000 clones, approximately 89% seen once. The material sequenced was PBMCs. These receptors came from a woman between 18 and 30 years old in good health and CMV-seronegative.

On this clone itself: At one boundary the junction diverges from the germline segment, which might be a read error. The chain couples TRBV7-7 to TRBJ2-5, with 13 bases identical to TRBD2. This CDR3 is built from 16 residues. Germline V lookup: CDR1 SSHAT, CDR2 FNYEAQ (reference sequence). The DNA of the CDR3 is TGTGCTAGCAGCTCGGGACTAGCGGGACCCCAAGAGACCCAGTACTTC. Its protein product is CASSSGLAGPQETQYF.

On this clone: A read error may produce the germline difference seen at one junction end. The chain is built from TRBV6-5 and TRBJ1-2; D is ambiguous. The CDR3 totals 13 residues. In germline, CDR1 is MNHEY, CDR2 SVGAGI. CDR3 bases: TGTGCCAGCAGTTACCCCGGGATTATTGATTTGATCTTC. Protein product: CASSYPGIIDLIF.

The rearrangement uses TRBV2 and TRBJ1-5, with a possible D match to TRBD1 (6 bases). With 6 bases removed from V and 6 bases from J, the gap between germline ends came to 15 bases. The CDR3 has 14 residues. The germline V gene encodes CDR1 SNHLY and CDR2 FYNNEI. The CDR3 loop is CASRGAGIGQPQHF. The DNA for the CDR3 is TGTGCCAGCAGGGGGGCAGGTATCGGTCAGCCCCAGCATTTT.

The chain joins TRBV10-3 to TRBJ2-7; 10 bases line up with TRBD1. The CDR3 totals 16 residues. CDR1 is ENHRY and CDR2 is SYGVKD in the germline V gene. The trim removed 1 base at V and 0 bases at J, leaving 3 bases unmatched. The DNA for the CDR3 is TGTGCCATCAGTGAGTTGGGACAGGGGAACTCCTACGAGCAGTACTTC. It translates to CAISELGQGNSYEQYF.

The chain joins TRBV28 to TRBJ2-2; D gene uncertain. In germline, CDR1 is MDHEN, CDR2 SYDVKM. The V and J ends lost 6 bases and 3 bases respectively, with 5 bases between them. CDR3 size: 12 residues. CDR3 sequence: CASREYTGELFF. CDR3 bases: TGTGCCAGCAGGGAGTACACCGGGGAGCTGTTTTTT. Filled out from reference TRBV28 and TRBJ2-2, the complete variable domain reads DVKVTQSSRYLVKRTGEKVFLECVQDMDHENMFWYRQDPGLGLRLIYFSYDVKMKEKGDIPEGYSVSREKKERFSLILESASTNQTSMYLCASREYTGELFFGEGSRLTVL.

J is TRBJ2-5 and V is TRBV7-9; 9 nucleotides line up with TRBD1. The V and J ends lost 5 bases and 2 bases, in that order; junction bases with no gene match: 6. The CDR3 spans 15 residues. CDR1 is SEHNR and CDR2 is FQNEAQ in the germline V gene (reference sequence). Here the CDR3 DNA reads TGTGCCAGCAGCACCGGACAGGGGATACAAGAGACCCAGTACTTC. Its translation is CASSTGQGIQETQYF.

CDR3 amino acids: CASSLGNLKGEGHTDTQYF. The CDR3 nucleotides are TGTGCCAGCAGCTTAGGAAACTTAAAGGGGGAGGGGCACACAGATACGCAGTATTTT. The chain links TRBV7-9 to TRBJ2-3, with TRBD2 as a possible D gene (7 bases). Germline CDR1 is SEHNR and CDR2 is FQNEAQ (reference sequence). V lost 1 base to trimming and J lost 2 bases, with 22 bases between them. The CDR3 spans 19 residues.

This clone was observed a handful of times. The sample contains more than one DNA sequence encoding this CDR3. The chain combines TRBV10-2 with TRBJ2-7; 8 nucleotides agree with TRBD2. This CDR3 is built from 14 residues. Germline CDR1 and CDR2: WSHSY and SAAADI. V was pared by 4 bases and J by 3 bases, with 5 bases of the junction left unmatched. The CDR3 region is CASSGPGGGYEQYF. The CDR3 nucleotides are TGCGCCAGCAGTGGCCCGGGAGGGGGCTACGAGCAGTACTTC.

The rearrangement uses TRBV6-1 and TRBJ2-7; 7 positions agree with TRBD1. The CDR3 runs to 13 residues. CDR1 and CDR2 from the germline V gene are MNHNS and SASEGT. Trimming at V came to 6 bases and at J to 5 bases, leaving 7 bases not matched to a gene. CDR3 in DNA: TGTGCCAGCAGCCGCACACAGGGGAACGAGCAGTACTTC. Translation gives CASSRTQGNEQYF.

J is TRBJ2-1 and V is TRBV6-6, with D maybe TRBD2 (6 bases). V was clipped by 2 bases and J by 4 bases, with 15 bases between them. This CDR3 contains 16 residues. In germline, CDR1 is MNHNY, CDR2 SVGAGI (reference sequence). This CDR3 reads CASSYLDLAPYNEQFF. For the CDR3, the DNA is TGTGCCAGCAGTTACCTAGACCTAGCGCCTTACAATGAGCAGTTCTTC.

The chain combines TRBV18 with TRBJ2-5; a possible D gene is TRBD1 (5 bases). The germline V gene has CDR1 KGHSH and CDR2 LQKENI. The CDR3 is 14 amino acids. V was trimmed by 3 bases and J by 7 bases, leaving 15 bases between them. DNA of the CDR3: TGTGCCAGCTCACCCCTAGAAGGGGATGGGACCCAGTACTTC. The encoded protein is CASSPLEGDGTQYF. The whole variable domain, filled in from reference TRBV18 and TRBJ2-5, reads NAGVMQNPRHLVRRRGQEARLRCSPMKGHSHVYWYRQLPEEGLKFMVYLQKENIIDESGMPKERFSAEFPKEGPSILRIQQVVRGDSAAYFCASSPLEGDGTQYFGPGTRLLVL.

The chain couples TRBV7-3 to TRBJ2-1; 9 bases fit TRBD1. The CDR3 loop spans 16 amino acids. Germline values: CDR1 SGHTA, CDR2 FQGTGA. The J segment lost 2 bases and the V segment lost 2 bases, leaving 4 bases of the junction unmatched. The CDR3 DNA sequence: TGTGCCAGCAGCTTAGTTGGACAGGGGCCCTACAATGAGCAGTTCTTC. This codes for CASSLVGQGPYNEQFF.

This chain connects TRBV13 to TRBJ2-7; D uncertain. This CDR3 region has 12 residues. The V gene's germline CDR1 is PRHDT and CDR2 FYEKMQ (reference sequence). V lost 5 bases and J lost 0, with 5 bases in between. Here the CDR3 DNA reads TGTGCCAGCAGCGTGAGCTCCTACGAGCAGTACTTC. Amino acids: CASSVSSYEQYF.

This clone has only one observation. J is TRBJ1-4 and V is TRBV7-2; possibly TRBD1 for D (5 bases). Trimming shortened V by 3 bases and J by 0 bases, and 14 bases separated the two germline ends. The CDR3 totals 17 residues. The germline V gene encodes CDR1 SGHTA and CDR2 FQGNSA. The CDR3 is CASSFDVGRATNEKLFF. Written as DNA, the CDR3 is TGTGCCAGCAGCTTCGATGTGGGGCGCGCAACTAATGAAAAACTGTTTTTT.

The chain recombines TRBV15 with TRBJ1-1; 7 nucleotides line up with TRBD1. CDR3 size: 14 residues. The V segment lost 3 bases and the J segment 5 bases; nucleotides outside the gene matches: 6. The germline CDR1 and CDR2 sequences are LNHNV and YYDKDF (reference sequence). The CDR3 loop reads CATSRGQLGTEAFF. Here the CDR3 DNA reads TGTGCCACCAGCAGGGGACAGTTGGGGACTGAAGCTTTCTTT. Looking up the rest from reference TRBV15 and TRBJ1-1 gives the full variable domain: DAMVIQNPRYQVTQFGKPVTLSCSQTLNHNVMYWYQQKSSQAPKLLFHYYDKDFNNEADTPDNFQSRRPNTSFCFLDIRSPGLGDTAMYLCATSRGQLGTEAFFGQGTRLTVV.

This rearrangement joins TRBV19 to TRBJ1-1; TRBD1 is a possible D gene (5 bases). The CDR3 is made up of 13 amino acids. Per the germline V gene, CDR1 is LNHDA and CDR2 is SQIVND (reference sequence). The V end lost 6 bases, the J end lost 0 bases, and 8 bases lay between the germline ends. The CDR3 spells CASRAGMNTEAFF. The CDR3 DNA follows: TGTGCCAGTAGGGCAGGGATGAACACTGAAGCTTTCTTT.

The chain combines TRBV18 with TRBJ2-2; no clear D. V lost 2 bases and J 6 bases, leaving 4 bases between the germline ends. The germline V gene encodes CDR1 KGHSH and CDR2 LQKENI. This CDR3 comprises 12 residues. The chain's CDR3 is CASSPVAGELFF. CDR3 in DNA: TGTGCCAGCTCACCAGTCGCCGGGGAGCTGTTTTTT.

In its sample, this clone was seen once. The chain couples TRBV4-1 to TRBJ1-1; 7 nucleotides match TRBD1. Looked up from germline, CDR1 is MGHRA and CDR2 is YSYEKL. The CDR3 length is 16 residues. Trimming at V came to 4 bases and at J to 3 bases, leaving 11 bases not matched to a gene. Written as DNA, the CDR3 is TGCGCCAGCAGCCGCAACACAGGGGCTGGGGACACTGAAGCTTTCTTT. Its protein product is CASSRNTGAGDTEAFF.